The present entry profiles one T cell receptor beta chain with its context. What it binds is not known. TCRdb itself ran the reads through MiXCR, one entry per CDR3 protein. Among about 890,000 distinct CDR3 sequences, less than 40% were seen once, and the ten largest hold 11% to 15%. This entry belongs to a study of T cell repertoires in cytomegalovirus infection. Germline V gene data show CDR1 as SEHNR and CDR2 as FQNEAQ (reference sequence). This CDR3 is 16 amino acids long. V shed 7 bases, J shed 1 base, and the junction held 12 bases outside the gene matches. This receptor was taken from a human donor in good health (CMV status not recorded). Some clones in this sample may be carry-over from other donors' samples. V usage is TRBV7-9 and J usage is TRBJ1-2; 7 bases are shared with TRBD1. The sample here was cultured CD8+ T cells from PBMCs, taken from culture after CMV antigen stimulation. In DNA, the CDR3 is TGTGCCAGCATCCTAATCAGGGGGGAGATTAACTATGGCTACACCTTC. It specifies CASILIRGEINYGYTF. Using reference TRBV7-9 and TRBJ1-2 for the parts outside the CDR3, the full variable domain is DTGVSQNPRHKITKRGQNVTFRCDPISEHNRLYWYRQTLGQGPEFLTYFQNEAQLEKSRLLSDRFSAERPKGSFSTLEIQRTEQGDSAMYLCASILIRGEINYGYTFGSGTRLTVV.